Each of the 29 T cell receptor beta chains below was sequenced from the same sample in a study of T-cell reconstitution after alpha-beta-depleted transplantation in children. During its preparation, the TCRbeta library received unique molecular identifiers. TCRdb called the PCR reads again in MiXCR, with one record for every CDR3 protein. Among almost 250,000 distinct CDR3 sequences listed, 25% were seen once. The sequencing here drew on PBMCs, taken before TCRalphabeta/CD19-depleted stem cell transplant. These TCRs come from a girl aged 2-10 years with Fanconi anemia, due to receive a stem cell transplant.

This clonotype was found many times. The rearrangement links TRBV12-3 or TRBV12-4 to TRBJ2-2, with 7 bases aligning to TRBD1. The CDR3 contains 15 residues. J gave up 0 bases and V 6 bases, and 4 bases lay outside the gene matches. The CDR3 spells CASSSTGPNTGELFF. The CDR3 bases are TGTGCCAGCAGCTCGACAGGGCCGAACACCGGGGAGCTGTTTTTT.

This clonotype was observed a handful of times. The rearrangement links TRBV29-1 to TRBJ2-7, with TRBD1 matching over 8 bases. The CDR3 is 16 residues long. The germline V gene encodes CDR1 SQVTM and CDR2 ANQGSEA. The trim removed 4 bases at V and 3 bases at J, leaving 14 bases unmatched. Written as DNA, the CDR3 is TGCAGCGTTGTAGGCGCAGGGGGCGCTTCTATCTACGAGCAGTACTTC. The encoded protein is CSVVGAGGASIYEQYF.

This clonotype was observed many times. The rearrangement joins TRBV7-9 to TRBJ2-1, with 12 bases matching TRBD2. Germline V gene lookup returns CDR1 SEHNR and CDR2 FQNEAQ (reference sequence). The junction had 10 bases not matched to a gene; V was cut back by 3 bases and J by 7 bases. The CDR3 is made up of 17 amino acids. The CDR3 loop is CASSFEVGLAGGNEQFF. The DNA for the CDR3 is TGTGCCAGCAGCTTCGAGGTAGGGCTAGCGGGGGGGAATGAGCAGTTCTTC.

V and J are TRBV7-6 and TRBJ2-2, with D maybe TRBD2 (5 bases). The germline V gene encodes CDR1 SGHVS and CDR2 FNYEAQ. V was shortened by 0 bases and J by 3 bases, with 11 bases between the two germline ends. The CDR3 loop spans 16 amino acids. CDR3 nucleotides: TGTGCCAGCAGCTTAGCGTTGCTAGCTGACACCGGGGAGCTGTTTTTT. This codes for CASSLALLADTGELFF.

The chain joins TRBV9 to TRBJ2-2, with 7 bases fitting TRBD1. The germline gives CDR1 SGDLS, CDR2 YYNGEE. Trimming at V came to 3 bases and at J to 2 bases, leaving 1 base not matched to a gene. This CDR3 has 14 amino acids. The CDR3 nucleotides read TGTGCCAGCAGCGAAGGGGGCAACACCGGGGAGCTGTTTTTT. Its protein is CASSEGGNTGELFF.

The sample holds many counts of this clonotype. The chain couples TRBV20-1 to TRBJ2-1; the D is unclear. CDR3 length equals 11 residues. Germline assignment: CDR1 DFQATT and CDR2 SNEGSKA (reference sequence). Trimming cost V 3 bases and J 7 bases, with 7 bases left between them. The CDR3 nucleotides are TGCAGTGCTAGTTATATGAATGAGCAGTTCTTC. Translation: CSASYMNEQFF.

This clonotype has more than one count but fewer than ten. The chain recombines TRBV9 with TRBJ2-3; TRBD2 agrees at 8 bases. Looked up from germline, CDR1 is SGDLS and CDR2 is YYNGEE. This CDR3 spans 14 amino acids. The ends lost 4 bases at V and 0 bases at J; junction bases unmatched: 1. CDR3 bases: TGTGCCAGCAGCACGGGGGGGAGCACAGATACGCAGTATTTT. Its protein product is CASSTGGSTDTQYF.

The chain employs TRBV7-9 and TRBJ2-7; D not certain. Trimming stripped 2 bases from V and 0 bases from J, with 8 bases between. The CDR3 runs to 14 residues. Germline CDR1 SEHNR, CDR2 FQNEAQ (reference sequence). The CDR3, as DNA: TGTGCCAGCAGCTTAAATCTGGCCTCCTACGAGCAGTACTTC. This gives the protein CASSLNLASYEQYF.

Ten or more counts support this clonotype. The rearrangement links TRBV4-2 to TRBJ2-1; D ambiguous. Between the trimmed V and J ends, which lost 1 base and 4 bases, there was a span of 11 bases. This CDR3 has 15 amino acids. CDR1 LGHNA and CDR2 YNFKEQ come from the germline V gene. Here the CDR3 reads CASSQAQLPYNEQFF. The CDR3 DNA sequence: TGTGCCAGCAGCCAAGCTCAACTTCCATACAATGAGCAGTTCTTC.

V and J are TRBV12-3 or TRBV12-4 and TRBJ2-1; TRBD2 agrees at 15 bases. Trimming took 8 bases from V and 6 from J; bases not matched to a gene: 17. The CDR3 runs 19 residues. CDR3 DNA: TGTGCCAGCTCCGCTTGGGGTGGACTAGCGGGGGGGCCCGGCAATGAGCAGTTCTTC. Its translation: CASSAWGGLAGGPGNEQFF.

This clonotype was recorded many times. V usage is TRBV29-1 and J usage is TRBJ2-1, with 10 bases matching TRBD1. The ends lost 4 bases at V and 8 bases at J; junction bases unmatched: 17. CDR3 length: 17 residues. Germline assignment: CDR1 SQVTM and CDR2 ANQGSEA. In DNA form, the CDR3 reads TGCAGCGTTGTTCCGAGACAGGGGGCGAGAGTTAGCGATGAGCAGTTCTTC. This encodes CSVVPRQGARVSDEQFF.

This clonotype was seen many times. This rearrangement joins TRBV27 to TRBJ2-2; D possibly corresponds to TRBD2 (6 bases). Trimming left V 10 bases short and J 0 bases short, with 12 bases between. Germline V gene data show CDR1 as MNHEY and CDR2 as SMNVEV (reference sequence). The CDR3 extends over 14 amino acids. CDR3 sequence (DNA): TGTGCCACCAAGACTAGTCCGAACACCGGGGAGCTGTTTTTT. The encoded protein is CATKTSPNTGELFF.

The chain recombines TRBV12-5 with TRBJ2-1; a weak D match, TRBD2 (6 bases). This CDR3 is built from 12 residues. Germline values: CDR1 LGHNT, CDR2 FRNRAP. V was shortened by 5 bases and J by 7 bases, with 9 bases between the two germline ends. CDR3 residues: CASGAGWNEQFF. CDR3 in DNA: TGTGCTAGTGGTGCGGGGTGGAATGAGCAGTTCTTC.

The chain has TRBV4-2 and TRBJ2-1, with D maybe TRBD2 (5 bases). V dropped 1 base and J dropped 13 bases, with 14 bases sitting between them. The CDR3 has 13 amino acids. Germline V gives CDR1 LGHNA, CDR2 YNFKEQ. CDR3 residues: CASSQVLFGEQFF. DNA for the CDR3: TGTGCCAGCAGCCAAGTTTTATTCGGGGAACAGTTCTTC.

This rearrangement joins TRBV29-1 to TRBJ2-4; 9 bases align to TRBD1. The CDR3 is 12 residues long. CDR1 and CDR2 from the germline V gene are SQVTM and ANQGSEA. Trimming cost V 4 bases and J 9 bases; bases outside gene matches: 4. The CDR3 here is CSVGQGGGIQYF. The DNA of the CDR3 is TGCAGCGTTGGACAGGGGGGCGGCATTCAGTACTTC.

The chain links TRBV20-1 to TRBJ2-3; TRBD2 matches 14 bases. J was trimmed by 6 bases and V by 6 bases; bases with no gene match: 14. In germline, CDR1 is DFQATT, CDR2 SNEGSKA (reference sequence). The CDR3 has 17 amino acids. This CDR3 is CSAPVVTSGRAGDTQYF. The DNA for the CDR3 is TGCAGTGCGCCCGTTGTGACTAGCGGGAGGGCCGGCGATACGCAGTATTTT.

Points on this clonotype: Here the CDR3 omits its conserved ending phenylalanine or tryptophan, so a read error is the likely source. The chain joins TRBV25-1 to TRBJ2-5, with D unclear. Trimming cost V 8 bases and J 1 base, with 14 bases left between them. The CDR3 consists of 14 residues. CDR1 is MGHDK, CDR2 SYGVNS, per germline. The CDR3 DNA reads TGTGCCAGCTCAGTTGGTAGAGGCCAAGAGACCCAGTACTTA. It specifies CASSVGRGQETQYL.

This clonotype was observed at least ten times. The chain is built from TRBV6-1 and TRBJ1-6; D not resolved. The CDR3 runs to 14 residues. Germline V lookup: CDR1 MNHNS, CDR2 SASEGT. V was shortened by 6 bases and J by 9 bases, with 15 bases between the two germline ends. In DNA form, the CDR3 reads TGTGCCAGCAGCCGACATGGCGAACGTTCACCCCTCCACTTT. It translates to CASSRHGERSPLHF.

There are a few counts of this clonotype. This chain links TRBV7-2 with TRBJ2-5, with 8 bases fitting TRBD1. The V and J ends lost 2 bases and 3 bases, in that order; junction bases with no gene match: 8. The CDR3 runs 16 residues. Germline V gives CDR1 SGHTA, CDR2 FQGNSA. This chain's CDR3 is CASSLNPRGLKETQYF. The CDR3 bases are TGTGCCAGCAGCTTAAACCCCAGGGGGCTGAAAGAGACCCAGTACTTC.

The rearrangement uses TRBV25-1 and TRBJ2-4; D is ambiguous. The CDR3 length is 14 residues. CDR1 and CDR2 (germline): MGHDK, SYGVNS. Trimming stripped 4 bases from V and 10 bases from J, with 17 bases between. CDR3 in amino acids: CASSVSSAGQIQYF. Written as DNA, the CDR3 is TGTGCCAGCAGTGTGTCCTCGGCCGGCCAGATTCAGTACTTC.

The chain carries TRBV7-8 and TRBJ2-1; 8 positions agree with TRBD1. Germline lookup yields CDR1 SGHVS and CDR2 FQNEAQ. J was trimmed by 2 bases and V by 2 bases; bases with no gene match: 5. The CDR3 loop spans 16 amino acids. CDR3 nucleotides: TGTGCCAGCAGCTTAAGAGGGACAGGACCCTACAATGAGCAGTTCTTC. Translating gives CASSLRGTGPYNEQFF.

This clonotype was found a few times. V is TRBV12-3 or TRBV12-4 and J is TRBJ2-5, with 9 bases that match TRBD2. V lost 6 bases and J lost 3; bases outside the gene matches: 5. CDR3 length: 14 amino acids. Here the CDR3 reads CASRPIAGEETQYF. CDR3 bases: TGTGCCAGCAGACCTATAGCGGGAGAAGAGACCCAGTACTTC.

The V call is TRBV6-5, the J call TRBJ1-2, with TRBD1 matching over 9 bases. Germline values: CDR1 MNHEY, CDR2 SVGAGI. The CDR3 has 14 residues. The trim removed 2 bases at V and 5 bases at J, leaving 3 bases unmatched. In DNA form, the CDR3 reads TGTGCCAGCAGTTACACTGACAGGGGGTATGGCTACACCTTC. This sequence encodes CASSYTDRGYGYTF.

This clonotype came up a few times. The chain combines TRBV6-2 or TRBV6-3 with TRBJ2-7; a possible D gene is TRBD1 (5 bases). This CDR3 contains 15 residues. V dropped 0 bases and J dropped 0 bases, with 9 bases sitting between them. The germline CDR1 and CDR2 sequences are MNHEY and SVGEGT. DNA for the CDR3: TGTGCCAGCAGTTACTCGGCGGACAACTCCTACGAGCAGTACTTC. Protein product: CASSYSADNSYEQYF.

This clonotype was seen repeatedly, ten times or more. The rearrangement joins TRBV27 to TRBJ2-7; D gene uncertain. V was clipped by 1 base and J by 0 bases, with 4 bases between them. The V gene's germline CDR1 is MNHEY and CDR2 SMNVEV (reference sequence). This CDR3 comprises 13 residues. As DNA, the CDR3 is TGTGCCAGCAGTTTATTGTACTCCTACGAGCAGTACTTC. Its translation is CASSLLYSYEQYF.

This sequence joins TRBV7-8 and TRBJ2-7; 14 bases fit TRBD2. V dropped 1 base and J dropped 4; count of bases not matched to a gene: 6. Germline assignment: CDR1 SGHVS and CDR2 FQNEAQ. This CDR3 is built from 17 residues. CDR3 sequence reads: CASSLGLAGGIPYEQYF. The CDR3 DNA is TGTGCCAGCAGCTTAGGACTAGCGGGAGGGATCCCTTACGAGCAGTACTTC.

This clonotype was counted only a few times. This chain uses TRBV20-1 with TRBJ2-5, with D unclear. The germline V and J ends were trimmed by 2 bases and 5 bases, with 15 bases remaining between them. Per germline, CDR1 DFQATT and CDR2 SNEGSKA (reference sequence). The CDR3 runs 14 residues. The CDR3 nucleotides are TGCAGTGCTAGAAAGGGCCCCTACGGGGAGACCCAGTACTTC. Its translation: CSARKGPYGETQYF.

This clonotype was seen more than once but under ten times. The J gene is TRBJ2-1, the V gene TRBV6-5, with 7 bases lining up with TRBD1. The CDR3 runs to 15 residues. Germline CDR1 and CDR2: MNHEY and SVGAGI. V was pared by 0 bases and J by 3 bases, with 2 bases of the junction left unmatched. The CDR3 sequence is CASSYSGTDYNEQFF. The DNA of the CDR3 is TGTGCCAGCAGTTACTCTGGGACAGACTACAATGAGCAGTTCTTC.

V gene TRBV5-1 combines with J gene TRBJ2-7; TRBD1 matches 8 bases. The germline V gene has CDR1 SGHRS and CDR2 YFSETQ. J was trimmed by 1 base and V by 3 bases; bases with no gene match: 3. This CDR3 comprises 14 residues. CDR3 nucleotides: TGCGCCAGCAGCTCTCGACAGGGGTCCTACGAGCAGTACTTC. This gives the protein CASSSRQGSYEQYF. Based on the CDR3 plus reference TRBV5-1 and TRBJ2-7, the full variable domain is KAGVTQTPRYLIKTRGQQVTLSCSPISGHRSVSWYQQTPGQGLQFLFEYFSETQRNKGNFPGRFSGRQFSNSRSEMNVSTLELGDSALYLCASSSRQGSYEQYFGPGTRLTVT.